Below, one T cell receptor beta chain is given with its context. Its target is unknown. This sample is part of a study of PD-1 blockade in classical Hodgkin lymphoma. General study points: Exclusion covered patients beginning nivolumab under 1 year post-ASCT. Newly diagnosed patients reportedly trailed healthy donors in baseline TCR diversity.

The protocol was immunoSEQ multiplex PCR, while the TCRdb copy is restricted to in-frame clones and leaves out a portion. The sample carries around 45,000 clones, about 65% recorded once. The CDR3 totals 15 residues. Germline V gene sequence: CDR1 MDHEN, CDR2 SYDVKM. Trimming took 3 bases from V and 4 from J; bases not matched to a gene: 4. Each of the patients experienced relapse following autologous stem cell transplantation, and their brentuximab vedotin exposure differed. Patients had relapsed/refractory classical Hodgkin lymphoma with complete response, partial response or progressive disease as best response.

This receptor was identified in a human donor with classical Hodgkin lymphoma. The source was peripheral blood mononuclear cells (PBMCs), collected before the second cycle of nivolumab. This chain connects TRBV28 to TRBJ2-1; 9 bases line up with TRBD2. The CDR3 nucleotides read TGTGCCAGCAGTTTTTCTAGCGGGGTGTACAATGAGCAGTTCTTC. As protein: CASSFSSGVYNEQFF.